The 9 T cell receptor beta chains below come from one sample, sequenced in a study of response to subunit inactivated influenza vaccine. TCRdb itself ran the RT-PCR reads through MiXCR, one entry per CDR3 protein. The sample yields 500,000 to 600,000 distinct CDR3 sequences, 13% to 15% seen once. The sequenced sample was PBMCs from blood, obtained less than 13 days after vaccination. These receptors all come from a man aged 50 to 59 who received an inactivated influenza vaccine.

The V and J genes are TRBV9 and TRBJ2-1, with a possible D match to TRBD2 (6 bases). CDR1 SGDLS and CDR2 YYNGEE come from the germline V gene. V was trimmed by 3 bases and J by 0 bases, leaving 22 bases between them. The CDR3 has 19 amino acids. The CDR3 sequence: CASSGPLKAGASSYNEQFF. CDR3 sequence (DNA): TGTGCCAGCAGCGGCCCCTTAAAAGCGGGCGCAAGCTCCTACAATGAGCAGTTCTTC.

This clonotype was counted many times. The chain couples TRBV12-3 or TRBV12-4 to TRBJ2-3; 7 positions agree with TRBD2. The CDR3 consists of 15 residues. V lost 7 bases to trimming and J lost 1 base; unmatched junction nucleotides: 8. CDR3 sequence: CASNSWGRGTDTQYF. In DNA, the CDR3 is TGTGCCAGCAATTCTTGGGGGAGGGGCACAGATACGCAGTATTTT.

CDR3 DNA sequence: TGTGCAAGTCGCTTAGCTAGGACGGATTGGAATCAGCCCCAGCATTTT. Amino acid sequence: CASRLARTDWNQPQHF. The chain is built from TRBV12-2 and TRBJ1-5. TRBV12-2 is an annotated pseudogene. The CDR3 runs 16 residues.

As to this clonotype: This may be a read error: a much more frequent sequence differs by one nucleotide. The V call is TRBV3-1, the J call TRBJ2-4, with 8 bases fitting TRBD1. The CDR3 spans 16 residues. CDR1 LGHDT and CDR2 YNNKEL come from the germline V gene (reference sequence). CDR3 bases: TGTGCCAGCTGCCAACGACAGGGGTTTGGCAAAAACATTCAGTACTTC. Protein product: CASCQRQGFGKNIQYF.

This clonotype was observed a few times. CDR3 sequence (DNA): TGTGCCAGCAGTTCCCCGGGCCGTCGCACCTACGAGCAGTACTTC. Its translation: CASSSPGRRTYEQYF. The chain carries TRBV12-3 or TRBV12-4 and TRBJ2-7; D is unclear. The V end was cut by 4 bases, the J end by 2 bases, with 15 bases between. This CDR3 region has 15 residues.

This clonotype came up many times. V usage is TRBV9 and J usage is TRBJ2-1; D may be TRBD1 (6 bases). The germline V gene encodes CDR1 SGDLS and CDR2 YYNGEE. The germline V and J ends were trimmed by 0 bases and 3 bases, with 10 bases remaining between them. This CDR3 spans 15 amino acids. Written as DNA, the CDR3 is TGTGCCAGCAGCGTAGCACAGGGCAGCTACAATGAGCAGTTCTTC. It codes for CASSVAQGSYNEQFF.

The CDR3 DNA reads TGCGCCAGCAGTGAAGGGGGTGCGATGGAGCAGTACTTC. Encoded protein: CASSEGGAMEQYF. The V and J genes are TRBV10-2 and TRBJ2-7, with D tentatively TRBD1 (6 bases). The CDR3 runs to 13 residues. Trimming cost V 3 bases and J 7 bases, with 13 bases left between them. CDR1 is WSHSY and CDR2 is SAAADI in the germline V gene.

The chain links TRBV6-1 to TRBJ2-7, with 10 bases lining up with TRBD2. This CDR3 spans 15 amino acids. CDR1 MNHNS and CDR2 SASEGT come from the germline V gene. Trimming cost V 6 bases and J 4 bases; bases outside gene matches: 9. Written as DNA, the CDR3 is TGTGCCAGCAGACGATCTAGCGGGAGTTCTTACGAGCAGTACTTC. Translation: CASRRSSGSSYEQYF.

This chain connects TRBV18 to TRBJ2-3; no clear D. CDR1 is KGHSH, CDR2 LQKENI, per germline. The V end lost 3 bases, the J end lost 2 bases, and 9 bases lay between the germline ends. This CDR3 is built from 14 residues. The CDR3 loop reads CASSPMKATDTQYF. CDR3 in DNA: TGTGCCAGCTCACCTATGAAGGCCACAGATACGCAGTATTTT.